These 13 T cell receptor beta chains were all obtained from the same sample, sequenced in a study of T cell responses to AZD1222 COVID-19 vaccine. Clones were read by immunoSEQ multiplex PCR, and TCRdb kept only the in-frame ones, dropping some. Among roughly 97,000 clones, around nine tenths were seen once, and the ten largest hold roughly 7.7%. This specimen was peripheral blood, taken on day 0 of AZD1222 vaccination. The receptors shown here come from an adult in good health.

This clone was seen just once. The gene calls are TRBV14 and TRBJ1-1; no clear D. The V gene lost 3 bases and the J gene lost 3 bases, with 17 bases spanning the gap. The CDR3 is 16 amino acids. From germline, CDR1 is SGHDN and CDR2 FVKESK. Written as DNA, the CDR3 is TGTGCCAGCAGCCAGGGAGGAGGCCCGTGGGACACTGAAGCTTTCTTT. This sequence encodes CASSQGGGPWDTEAFF.

The chain combines TRBV7-9 with TRBJ1-1; D uncertain. CDR3 length equals 11 residues. From germline, CDR1 is SEHNR and CDR2 FQNEAQ (reference sequence). With 3 bases removed from V and 8 bases from J, the gap between germline ends came to 7 bases. The CDR3 loop is CASSLRGEAFF. CDR3 coding DNA: TGTGCCAGCAGCTTGCGCGGGGAAGCTTTCTTT.

The J gene is TRBJ2-6, the V gene TRBV7-2, with 7 bases aligning to TRBD1. Germline V CDR1 and CDR2: SGHTA, FQGNSA. With 1 base clipped from V and 0 bases from J, the junction kept 3 bases outside the gene matches. The CDR3 has 17 residues. The CDR3 is CASSLVAGGSGANVLTF. CDR3 DNA: TGTGCCAGCAGCTTAGTGGCAGGGGGCTCTGGGGCCAACGTCCTGACTTTC. The full variable domain, completed using reference TRBV7-2 and TRBJ2-6, is GAGVSQSPSNKVTEKGKDVELRCDPISGHTALYWYRQSLGQGLEFLIYFQGNSAPDKSGLPSDRFSAERTGGSVSTLTIQRTQQEDSAVYLCASSLVAGGSGANVLTFGAGSRLTVL.

The rearrangement links TRBV7-2 to TRBJ2-7; 8 positions agree with TRBD1. Germline CDR1 reads SGHTA; CDR2 reads FQGNSA. The V segment lost 2 bases and the J segment 2 bases; nucleotides outside the gene matches: 2. The CDR3 spans 14 residues. CDR3 protein: CASSLNRGAYEQYF. CDR3 bases: TGTGCCAGCAGCTTAAACAGGGGGGCCTACGAGCAGTACTTC.

The chain couples TRBV12-3 or TRBV12-4 to TRBJ1-2; D unclear. The germline V and J ends were trimmed by 5 bases and 4 bases, with 11 bases remaining between them. The CDR3 totals 13 residues. The CDR3 region is CASSPFRAYGYTF. CDR3 bases: TGTGCCAGCAGTCCCTTTAGGGCCTATGGCTACACCTTC.

The chain couples TRBV27 to TRBJ2-1, with D perhaps assigned TRBD1 or TRBD2 (5 bases each). V gave up 8 bases and J gave up 8 bases, with 16 bases separating them. In germline, CDR1 is MNHEY, CDR2 SMNVEV (reference sequence). The CDR3 covers 13 residues. Here the CDR3 reads CASRMGVGHEQFF. The CDR3 bases are TGTGCCAGCCGCATGGGGGTTGGGCATGAGCAGTTCTTC.

The chain employs TRBV5-1 and TRBJ1-3; D possibly corresponds to TRBD1 (5 bases). CDR1 is SGHRS, CDR2 YFSETQ, per germline. The CDR3 length is 16 residues. Trimming stripped 6 bases from V and 3 bases from J, with 19 bases between. The CDR3 nucleotides are TGCGCCAGCACCCTTGGGGGGGGTCCGGTTGGAAACACCATATATTTT. Protein product: CASTLGGGPVGNTIYF.

The genes are TRBV7-2 and TRBJ1-1; tentative D call: TRBD1 (5 bases). Germline assignment: CDR1 SGHTA and CDR2 FQGNSA. The CDR3 runs to 13 residues. Trimming left V 4 bases short and J 2 bases short, with 8 bases between. The CDR3 DNA sequence: TGTGCCAGCAGCTCCGACAGAAACACTGAAGCTTTCTTT. Encoded protein: CASSSDRNTEAFF.

The chain combines TRBV27 with TRBJ1-2; 11 bases are shared with TRBD1. This CDR3 is 19 amino acids long. Per the germline V gene, CDR1 is MNHEY and CDR2 is SMNVEV (reference sequence). Trimming removed 6 bases from V and 2 bases from J; junction bases left unmatched: 17. DNA of the CDR3: TGTGCCAGCAGCCCCCTTGGGATGGACAGGGGGCGCGTCAACTATGGCTACACCTTC. It translates to CASSPLGMDRGRVNYGYTF.

The genes are TRBV10-3 and TRBJ2-4; 7 positions agree with TRBD2. The germline CDR1 and CDR2 sequences are ENHRY and SYGVKD. This CDR3 has 17 residues. Trimming at V came to 0 bases and at J to 4 bases, leaving 9 bases not matched to a gene. The CDR3 nucleotides are TGTGCCATCAGTGAGTCGGGGGGAGGGCCCATGAAAAACATTCAGTACTTC. Protein product: CAISESGGGPMKNIQYF.

The rearrangement links TRBV11-1 to TRBJ2-7; maybe TRBD2 (5 bases). This CDR3 has 15 amino acids. The V gene lost 5 bases and the J gene lost 0 bases, with 14 bases spanning the gap. Germline assignment: CDR1 SGHAT and CDR2 FQDESV (reference sequence). DNA for the CDR3: TGTGCCAGCAGCGCGGCGGGCCGGAGCTCCTACGAGCAGTACTTC. Encoded protein: CASSAAGRSSYEQYF.

In its sample, this clone was seen once. The V gene is TRBV14, the J gene TRBJ2-7, with 8 bases aligning to TRBD2. Trimming at V came to 3 bases and at J to 6 bases, leaving 4 bases not matched to a gene. The CDR3 covers 13 residues. CDR1 is SGHDN and CDR2 is FVKESK in the germline V gene. The CDR3 DNA reads TGTGCCAGCAGCCAGGCGGGAGGAGGCGAGCAGTACTTC. The encoded protein is CASSQAGGGEQYF.

The chain couples TRBV9 to TRBJ2-7, with 8 bases aligning to TRBD2. Trimming took 1 base from V and 4 from J; bases not matched to a gene: 4. This CDR3 has 14 amino acids. Germline V gene lookup returns CDR1 SGDLS and CDR2 YYNGEE. DNA for the CDR3: TGTGCCAGCAGCGTAAGCGGGGGTGGATACGAGCAGTACTTC. It yields the protein CASSVSGGGYEQYF.